This paragraph covers one TCR beta chain sequence. Followed over time, Seattle patients had been enrolled while infection was active. This entry is derived from a study of blood T cell repertoires in COVID-19. About the study: The analysed material was cDNA or gDNA that came from T cells, B-cell-depleted T cells, or PBMCs.

Original analysis: The assay estimated nucleated cells by amplifying reference gene primers. Clones were sequenced by immunoSEQ multiplex PCR, and TCRdb holds only the in-frame ones, with some missing. The V and J calls and clone size were taken over from that table, and D and trimming were inferred from the DNA. The table includes 350,000 or so clones, around 88% detected once. The CDR3 loop spans 17 amino acids. V lost 2 bases, J lost 0 bases, and 1 base stayed unmatched. Per the germline V gene, CDR1 is LGHDT and CDR2 is YNNKEL (reference sequence). Sequencing was carried out using peripheral blood. The chain couples TRBV3-1 (or the pseudogene TRBV3-2) to TRBJ2-1; 13 bases map to TRBD2. This receptor was taken from a woman aged 25 to 45 with COVID-19, enrolled during active disease. The CDR3 DNA follows: TGTGCCAGCAGCCAAACTAGCGGGGGGGACTCCTACAATGAGCAGTTCTTC. This translates into CASSQTSGGDSYNEQFF.